These T cell receptor beta chains were read from a single sample in a study of T cells in Graves' hyperthyroidism and ophthalmopathy. A single record per CDR3 protein comes from TCRdb applying MiXCR to the multiplex PCR reads. The sample lists around 520,000 distinct CDR3 sequences, around an eighth seen once, with less than 20% in the top ten. The sequenced material came from blood. Receptors originate from a woman aged 18 to 35 with Graves' hyperthyroidism. Both conserved end residues are part of each CDR3. Each record gives: clone size, J gene, V gene, D gene, CDR3 DNA, CDR3 protein. A D gene is named only where the DNA matches it firmly. A row's size may be missing; if present it is once, few, many or a size class.

clone size: many; J gene: TRBJ2-3; V gene: TRBV20-1; D gene: TRBD2; CDR3 DNA: TGCAGTGCTCGACTAGCGGGGTTCACAGATACGCAGTATTTT; CDR3 protein: CSARLAGFTDTQYF
clone size: once; J gene: TRBJ1-1; V gene: TRBV4-1; D gene: .; CDR3 DNA: TGCGCCAGCAGCCTTGGGGGGGAGGGAACGGACACTGAAGCTTTCTTT; CDR3 protein: CASSLGGEGTDTEAFF
clone size: few; J gene: TRBJ2-1; V gene: TRBV20-1; D gene: .; CDR3 DNA: TGCAGTGCACCCCGGGACAAAGATTACAATGAGCAGTTCTTC; CDR3 protein: CSAPRDKDYNEQFF
clone size: few; J gene: TRBJ1-3; V gene: TRBV11-2; D gene: .; CDR3 DNA: TGTGCCAGCAGCTTAAGCGGAGGCTTCTCTGGAAACACCATATATTTT; CDR3 protein: CASSLSGGFSGNTIYF
clone size: many; J gene: TRBJ2-1; V gene: TRBV7-2; D gene: TRBD2; CDR3 DNA: TGTGCCAGCAGCCCGCGGACTAGCGGGACTGACAATGAGCAGTTCTTC; CDR3 protein: CASSPRTSGTDNEQFF
clone size: many; J gene: TRBJ2-3; V gene: TRBV15; D gene: .; CDR3 DNA: TGTGCCACCAGCAGAGACCGAGACACGAGGGTAGATACGCAGTATTTT; CDR3 protein: CATSRDRDTRVDTQYF
clone size: many; J gene: TRBJ2-3; V gene: TRBV5-1; D gene: .; CDR3 DNA: TGCGCCAGCAGCTGGGACTCTAGCACAGATACGCAGTATTTT; CDR3 protein: CASSWDSSTDTQYF
clone size: .; J gene: TRBJ2-2; V gene: TRBV9; D gene: TRBD2; CDR3 DNA: TGTGCCAGCAGCAACCCGACTAGCTGGGGGGAGCTGTTTTTT; CDR3 protein: CASSNPTSWGELFF
clone size: many; J gene: TRBJ2-2; V gene: TRBV27; D gene: TRBD1; CDR3 DNA: TGTGCCATCCGGACAGGGGACACCGGGGAGCTGTTTTTT; CDR3 protein: CAIRTGDTGELFF
clone size: many; J gene: TRBJ2-3; V gene: TRBV11-2; D gene: .; CDR3 DNA: TGTGCCAGCAGTGGGGGGGGGGCGCCAGGAACAGATACGCAGTATTTT; CDR3 protein: CASSGGGAPGTDTQYF
clone size: few; J gene: TRBJ1-1; V gene: TRBV13; D gene: TRBD1; CDR3 DNA: TGTGCCAGCCGGACAGGGATGACTGAAGCTTTCTTT; CDR3 protein: CASRTGMTEAFF
clone size: many; J gene: TRBJ2-5; V gene: TRBV7-9; D gene: TRBD2; CDR3 DNA: TGTGCCAGCAGCTCAGGCCTTAGCGGGAGGCACCAAGAGACCCAGTACTTC; CDR3 protein: CASSSGLSGRHQETQYF
clone size: few; J gene: TRBJ2-2; V gene: TRBV20-1; D gene: TRBD1; CDR3 DNA: TGCAGTGCTAGAGATGGGACAGGGTGGGCTCCCGGGGAGCTGTTTTTT; CDR3 protein: CSARDGTGWAPGELFF
clone size: many; J gene: TRBJ1-2; V gene: TRBV19; D gene: TRBD1; CDR3 DNA: TGTGCCAGTAGATGGACAGGGGGCGTTAGGGACTATGGCTACACCTTC; CDR3 protein: CASRWTGGVRDYGYTF
clone size: few; J gene: TRBJ1-5; V gene: TRBV9; D gene: TRBD1; CDR3 DNA: TGTGCCAGCAGCGAAGGACAGGGAACCTATCAGCCCCAGCATTTT; CDR3 protein: CASSEGQGTYQPQHF
clone size: .; J gene: TRBJ2-3; V gene: TRBV12-3/TRBV12-4; D gene: .; CDR3 DNA: TGTGCCAGCAGTTTACTAGCGAGAGTAGATACGCAGTATTTT; CDR3 protein: CASSLLARVDTQYF
clone size: many; J gene: TRBJ1-1; V gene: TRBV5-5; D gene: .; CDR3 DNA: TGTGCCAGCAGCTTTATACAGCCGAGCACTGAAGCTTTCTTT; CDR3 protein: CASSFIQPSTEAFF
clone size: few; J gene: TRBJ1-2; V gene: TRBV20-1; D gene: TRBD1; CDR3 DNA: TGCAGTGCTAGAGATCAGAGGAGACAGGGGGCTACCGATGGCTACACCTTC; CDR3 protein: CSARDQRRQGATDGYTF
clone size: many; J gene: TRBJ1-1; V gene: TRBV7-8; D gene: .; CDR3 DNA: TGTGCCAGCAGCTTAGTACCGGGGAACACTGAAGCTTTCTTT; CDR3 protein: CASSLVPGNTEAFF
clone size: few; J gene: TRBJ2-3; V gene: TRBV7-3; D gene: .; CDR3 DNA: TGTGCCAGCAGCCATACAGGACAGAGCACAGATACGCAGTATTTT; CDR3 protein: CASSHTGQSTDTQYF
clone size: few; J gene: TRBJ2-5; V gene: TRBV20-1; D gene: .; CDR3 DNA: TGCAGTCTCCCGAACAGGCAAGAGACCCAGTACTTC; CDR3 protein: CSLPNRQETQYF
clone size: many; J gene: TRBJ2-7; V gene: TRBV10-3; D gene: .; CDR3 DNA: TGTGCCATCAGCGACCCGACAGGACCCTACGAGCAGTACTTC; CDR3 protein: CAISDPTGPYEQYF
clone size: many; J gene: TRBJ2-5; V gene: TRBV13; D gene: TRBD1; CDR3 DNA: TGTGCCAGCAGCCCCGGGACAGGGGTGGTGGAGACCCAGTACTTC; CDR3 protein: CASSPGTGVVETQYF
clone size: many; J gene: TRBJ1-2; V gene: TRBV27; D gene: .; CDR3 DNA: TGTGCCAGCTATTCTTGGAGCCAGTATGGCTACACCTTC; CDR3 protein: CASYSWSQYGYTF
clone size: few; J gene: TRBJ2-1; V gene: TRBV7-6; D gene: .; CDR3 DNA: TGTGCCAGCAGCCGAGGGGCCAATGAGCAGTTCTTC; CDR3 protein: CASSRGANEQFF
clone size: many; J gene: TRBJ1-2; V gene: TRBV3-1; D gene: .; CDR3 DNA: TGTGCCAGCAGCCATCTCGACTACTATGGCTACACCTTC; CDR3 protein: CASSHLDYYGYTF
clone size: .; J gene: TRBJ1-5; V gene: TRBV7-8; D gene: .; CDR3 DNA: TGTGCCAGCAGCCATCCACCGGGGGACTATTATAGCAATCAGCCCCAGCATTTT; CDR3 protein: CASSHPPGDYYSNQPQHF
clone size: .; J gene: TRBJ2-3; V gene: TRBV3-1; D gene: TRBD2; CDR3 DNA: TGTGCCAGCAGCCAAAGGACTAGCGGGAGGGCAACAGATACGCAGTATTTT; CDR3 protein: CASSQRTSGRATDTQYF
clone size: few; J gene: TRBJ2-3; V gene: TRBV11-3; D gene: .; CDR3 DNA: TGTGCCAGCAGCTCCGGACGCGCCGGCACAGATACGCAGTATTTT; CDR3 protein: CASSSGRAGTDTQYF
clone size: many; J gene: TRBJ1-2; V gene: TRBV11-2; D gene: TRBD1; CDR3 DNA: TGTGCCAGCAGCTTATTGGGACAGGGAACCTATGGCTACACCTTC; CDR3 protein: CASSLLGQGTYGYTF
clone size: .; J gene: TRBJ1-1; V gene: TRBV9; D gene: .; CDR3 DNA: TGTGCCAGCAGCGTAATGAAGAGCACTGAAGCTTTCTTT; CDR3 protein: CASSVMKSTEAFF
clone size: many; J gene: TRBJ2-5; V gene: TRBV20-1; D gene: .; CDR3 DNA: TGCAGTGCTAGTAAGCAGCCTCTAGCGTACCTGGAGACCCAGTACTTC; CDR3 protein: CSASKQPLAYLETQYF
clone size: many; J gene: TRBJ2-5; V gene: TRBV12-3/TRBV12-4; D gene: .; CDR3 DNA: TGTGCCAGCAGTTGGCAGATTACTTTCCAAGAGACCCAGTACTTC; CDR3 protein: CASSWQITFQETQYF
clone size: .; J gene: TRBJ2-3; V gene: TRBV10-3; D gene: .; CDR3 DNA: TGTGCCATCAGCCCCCGGGGGGCGGGCACAGATACGCAGTATTTT; CDR3 protein: CAISPRGAGTDTQYF
clone size: many; J gene: TRBJ2-1; V gene: TRBV28; D gene: TRBD2; CDR3 DNA: TGTGCCAGCAGTTTCCTTCTTAGCGGGAGGGGAAATGAGCAGTTCTTC; CDR3 protein: CASSFLLSGRGNEQFF
clone size: .; J gene: TRBJ2-2; V gene: TRBV7-9; D gene: .; CDR3 DNA: TGTGCCAGCAGCCCCTCACTAGCTCTTATCACCGGGGAGCTGTTTTTT; CDR3 protein: CASSPSLALITGELFF
clone size: .; J gene: TRBJ2-1; V gene: TRBV6-5; D gene: .; CDR3 DNA: TGTGCCAGCAGTTACTCCGCCCCTCGGTTCAATGAGCAGTTCTTC; CDR3 protein: CASSYSAPRFNEQFF
clone size: many; J gene: TRBJ2-3; V gene: TRBV4-1; D gene: TRBD2; CDR3 DNA: TGCGCCAGCAGCCAAGTCAAGGCTAGCGGGAGTGATTTCTCAGATACGCAGTATTTT; CDR3 protein: CASSQVKASGSDFSDTQYF
clone size: few; J gene: TRBJ2-7; V gene: TRBV4-1; D gene: .; CDR3 DNA: TGCGCCAGCAGCCAAGTGGGGGACTCCTACGAGCAGTACTTC; CDR3 protein: CASSQVGDSYEQYF
clone size: many; J gene: TRBJ1-5; V gene: TRBV6-1; D gene: .; CDR3 DNA: TGTGCCAGCAGTTTTACACTGTATAGCAATCAGCCCCAGCATTTT; CDR3 protein: CASSFTLYSNQPQHF
clone size: .; J gene: TRBJ2-1; V gene: TRBV9; D gene: TRBD1; CDR3 DNA: TGTGCCAGCAGCCCCCAGGGGGACAAGTACATCAATGAGCAGTTCTTC; CDR3 protein: CASSPQGDKYINEQFF
clone size: many; J gene: TRBJ1-2; V gene: TRBV6-1; D gene: .; CDR3 DNA: TGTGCCAGCAGTGAAGTGGGGGTAGATGGCTACACCTTC; CDR3 protein: CASSEVGVDGYTF
clone size: many; J gene: TRBJ2-6; V gene: TRBV12-3/TRBV12-4; D gene: .; CDR3 DNA: TGTGCCAGCAGCCACCAAGATAGGGCCAACGTCCTGACTTTC; CDR3 protein: CASSHQDRANVLTF
clone size: many; J gene: TRBJ2-2; V gene: TRBV18; D gene: .; CDR3 DNA: TGTGCCAGCTCACCCGGGGATGGAAGGGAGCTGTTTTTT; CDR3 protein: CASSPGDGRELFF
clone size: .; J gene: TRBJ2-3; V gene: TRBV6-1; D gene: TRBD1; CDR3 DNA: TGTGCCAGCAGTCAGGGACAGCGAACGCAGTATTTT; CDR3 protein: CASSQGQRTQYF